Many counts were recorded for the clone carrying this T cell receptor beta chain. Relative to the germline gene, one junction end is altered; a read error may explain this. The data stem from a study of blood T cells in healthy people across ages. The CDR3 spans 14 residues. From germline, CDR1 is SGHTA and CDR2 FQGNSA. It was with a sample-barcoded 5' primer and a J-beta primer mix that a second PCR of roughly 7 to 12 cycles was run. TCRdb reprocessed the 5' RACE reads with MiXCR, giving one entry per CDR3 protein. The sample lists hundreds of thousands of distinct CDR3 sequences; approximately 21% were seen once.

The sequencing sample was made of blood. The TCR was taken from a man between 65 and 85 years old in good health. The chain joins TRBV7-2 to TRBJ2-3; D unclear. The chain's CDR3 is CASSLDSSADTQYF. The DNA for the CDR3 is TGCGCCAGCAGCTTGGATTCTTCCGCGGATACGCAGTATTTT. The full variable domain, in which reference TRBV7-2 and TRBJ2-3 provide the parts outside the CDR3, is GAGVSQSPSNKVTEKGKDVELRCDPISGHTALYWYRQSLGQGLEFLIYFQGNSAPDKSGLPSDRFSAERTGGSVSTLTIQRTQQEDSAVYLCASSLDSSADTQYFGPGTRLTVL.